This T cell receptor (beta chain) was identified in a study of blood T cell repertoires in COVID-19. As for the study in general: Nucleic acid was either cDNA or gDNA, and it came from T cells, B-cell-depleted T cells, or PBMCs.

The J segment lost 3 bases and the V segment lost 0 bases, leaving 4 bases of the junction unmatched. The CDR3 extends over 16 amino acids. In germline, CDR1 is SNHLY, CDR2 FYNNEI. Under the authors' procedure: Reference gene primers were amplified, and this amplification served to estimate nucleated cell counts. The repertoire was sequenced with immunoSEQ multiplex PCR; TCRdb's copy has only in-frame clones and lacks some. The V and J calls and clone size are taken from that table; D and trimming were inferred from the DNA. The sample contains around 54,000 clones, approximately 78% of which appear only once.

This TCR was recovered from a woman between 50 and 59 years old with acute COVID-19. The J gene is TRBJ2-3, the V gene TRBV2; 9 positions match TRBD2. The sequencing input was PBMCs or T cells enriched from blood (not recorded which). The CDR3 protein is CASSEASGGQTDTQYF. The CDR3 DNA follows: TGTGCCAGCAGTGAAGCCAGCGGGGGGCAAACAGATACGCAGTATTTT.